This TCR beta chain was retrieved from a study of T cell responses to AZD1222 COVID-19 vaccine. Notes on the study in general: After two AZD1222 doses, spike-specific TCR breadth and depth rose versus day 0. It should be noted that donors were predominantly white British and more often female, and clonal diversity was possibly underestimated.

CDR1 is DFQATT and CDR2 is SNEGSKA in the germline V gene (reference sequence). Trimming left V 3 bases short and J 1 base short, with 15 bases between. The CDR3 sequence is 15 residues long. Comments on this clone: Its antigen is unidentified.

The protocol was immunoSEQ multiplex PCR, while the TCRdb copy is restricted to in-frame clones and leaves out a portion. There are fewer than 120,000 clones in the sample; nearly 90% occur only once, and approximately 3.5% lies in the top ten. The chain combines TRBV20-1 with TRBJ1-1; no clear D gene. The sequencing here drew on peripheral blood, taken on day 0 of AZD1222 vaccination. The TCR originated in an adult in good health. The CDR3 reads CSASVARLGNTEAFF. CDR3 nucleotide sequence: TGCAGTGCTAGTGTCGCGAGGCTCGGGAACACTGAAGCTTTCTTT.